This T cell receptor (beta chain) was retrieved from a study of T cells after yellow fever vaccination. Across the whole study: The fractions with low cell numbers were processed using SMART-Seq v4 Ultra Low Input.

Study observations and caveats: A secondary response was less intense yet reached its peak sooner, at day 5 versus 15. Among primary-vaccination clones, most reappeared after the booster, at 95% to 96% for CD4 and around 91% for CD8.

This clonotype was counted between two and nine times. What it recognizes is unknown. This CDR3 region has 14 residues. Trimming removed 6 bases at V and 5 bases at J, with 16 bases between. Template switching by 5'RACE produced TCR cDNA, adding a universal primer site and UMIs. TCRdb independently ran MiXCR on the 5' RACE reads; one entry per CDR3 protein. Here the sample spans more than 300,000 distinct CDR3 sequences, roughly 10% being singletons. The receptor was derived from a man between 18 and 35 years old who received the YFV17D yellow fever vaccine. The sequenced sample was CD4+ T cells sorted from PBMCs, obtained 45 days after the yellow fever booster vaccination. The chain combines TRBV12-3 or TRBV12-4 with TRBJ2-5; D may be TRBD1 (6 bases). Written as DNA, the CDR3 is TGTGCCAGCAGAAGCGGACAGTTACACGAGACCCAGTACTTC. Residues: CASRSGQLHETQYF.